A single sample is the source of the 8 T cell receptor beta chains below, sequenced in a study of a mutant IDH1 vaccine in newly diagnosed glioma. Data came from immunoSEQ multiplex PCR; TCRdb stores just in-frame clones and leaves some out. The table records 20,000 to 25,000 clones, roughly 86% of them present only once. Their antigen targets remain unknown. Time point in this sample: week 23, last vaccination. Each dose of the vaccine consisted of 300 ug of mutant IDH1 20-mer peptide, with topical imiquimod. The input for sequencing was PBMCs, taken from a glioma patient whose treatment included an IDH1 peptide vaccine. The receptors were sampled from a man aged 25 to 40 with glioma.

The table lists this clone with a few counts. V is TRBV18 and J is TRBJ1-1; D is possibly TRBD1 (5 bases). The CDR3 runs to 15 residues. Trimming left V 2 bases short and J 1 base short, with 11 bases between. The germline CDR1 and CDR2 sequences are KGHSH and LQKENI. CDR3: CASSPGEGTNTEAFF. For the CDR3, the DNA is TGTGCCAGCTCACCAGGGGAGGGGACGAACACTGAAGCTTTCTTT.

V usage is TRBV5-4 and J usage is TRBJ2-7; weak D call: TRBD1 (6 bases). The CDR3 has 14 residues. Trimming cost V 5 bases and J 2 bases, with 14 bases left between them. Germline loops: CDR1 SGHNT, CDR2 YYREEE (reference sequence). The CDR3 is CASRLEQGTYEQYF. The CDR3 DNA is TGTGCCAGCAGATTAGAACAGGGAACCTACGAGCAGTACTTC.

The V gene is TRBV4-2, the J gene TRBJ1-2, with D maybe TRBD1 (6 bases). CDR1 is LGHNA, CDR2 YNFKEQ, per germline. There are 16 residues in the CDR3. V was cut by 1 base and J by 3 bases, with 15 bases left in between. Here the CDR3 DNA reads TGTGCCAGCAGCCAAGTTCGAGGGGGGGCGTACTATGGCTACACCTTC. Translated: CASSQVRGGAYYGYTF.

This clone was seen only once. The rearrangement uses TRBV27 and TRBJ2-7; 10 bases align to TRBD2. The germline V gene encodes CDR1 MNHEY and CDR2 SMNVEV (reference sequence). V trimming: 2 bases; J trimming: 6 bases; junction bases outside the gene matches: 7. There are 15 residues in the CDR3. CDR3 amino acids: CASSLQLAGRAEQYF. Here the CDR3 DNA reads TGTGCCAGCAGTTTACAACTAGCGGGACGGGCCGAGCAGTACTTC.

This chain uses TRBV4-1 with TRBJ2-5; D tentatively fits TRBD1 or TRBD2 (5 bases each). CDR1 and CDR2 from the germline V gene are MGHRA and YSYEKL. V was shortened by 0 bases and J by 0 bases, with 17 bases between the two germline ends. The CDR3 extends over 18 amino acids. The CDR3, as DNA: TGCGCCAGCAGCCAAGATACGCTAGGGACGGGGTACCAAGAGACCCAGTACTTC. Residues: CASSQDTLGTGYQETQYF.

This chain links TRBV2 with TRBJ1-5; D remains ambiguous. The CDR3 has 12 residues. Germline V CDR1 and CDR2: SNHLY, FYNNEI. Trimming cost V 6 bases and J 4 bases, with 7 bases left between them. CDR3 DNA: TGTGCCAGCAGAAATACGAATCAGCCCCAGCATTTT. Its translation is CASRNTNQPQHF.

This clone was picked up a small number of times. This chain joins TRBV7-9 and TRBJ1-1; possible D gene TRBD1, 6 bases. The CDR3 contains 13 residues. Germline values: CDR1 SEHNR, CDR2 FQNEAQ (reference sequence). The V end lost 3 bases, the J end lost 8 bases, and 13 bases lay between the germline ends. As DNA, the CDR3 is TGTGCCAGCAGCTTTGGAGGGGGAACCGAAGCTTTCTTT. Translation: CASSFGGGTEAFF.

The gene calls are TRBV6-5 and TRBJ2-1, with a weak D call TRBD2 (5 bases). Germline V gene data show CDR1 as MNHEY and CDR2 as SVGAGI. V shed 6 bases and J shed 9 bases, with 15 bases lying between them. The CDR3 totals 13 residues. DNA of the CDR3: TGTGCCAGCAGGCCTAGAATAGGAGGTGAGCAGTTCTTC. It is translated as CASRPRIGGEQFF.